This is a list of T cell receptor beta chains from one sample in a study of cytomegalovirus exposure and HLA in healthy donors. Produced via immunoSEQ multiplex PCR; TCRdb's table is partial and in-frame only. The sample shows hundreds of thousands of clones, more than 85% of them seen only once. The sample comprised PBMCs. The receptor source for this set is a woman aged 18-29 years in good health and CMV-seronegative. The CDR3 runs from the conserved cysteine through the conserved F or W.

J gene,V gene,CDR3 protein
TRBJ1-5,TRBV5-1,CASSRTGDQPQHF
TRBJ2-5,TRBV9,CASSIRDQETQYF
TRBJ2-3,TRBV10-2,CASSETTGDTQYF
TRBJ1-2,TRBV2,CASRGIRTGVIYGYTF
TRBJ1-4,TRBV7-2,CASSPTQWALSGAEEKLFF
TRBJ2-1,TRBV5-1,CASSWSFAGGTNEQFF
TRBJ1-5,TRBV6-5,CASSYSSRGQNQPQHF
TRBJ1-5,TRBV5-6,CASSLATGAAYSNQPQHF
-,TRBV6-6,CASSYSAGLEYEQYF
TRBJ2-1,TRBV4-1,CATRYGGREDEQFF
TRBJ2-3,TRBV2,CASISTAEGTTDTQYF
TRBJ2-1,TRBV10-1,CASRDSWADEQFF
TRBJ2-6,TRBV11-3,CASSFSGSGANVLTF
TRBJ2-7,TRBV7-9,CASTPGSSYEQYF
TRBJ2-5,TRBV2,CASSGVGGGQETQYF
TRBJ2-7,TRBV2,CASTPPGQGAYEQYF
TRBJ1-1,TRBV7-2,CASSLGPQGYTEAFF
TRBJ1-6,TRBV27,CASSLGQGASYNSPLHF
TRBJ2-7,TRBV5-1,CASSPMFRGYEQYF
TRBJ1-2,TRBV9,CASSVRGTNYGYTF
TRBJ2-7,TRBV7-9,CASSGKTSSEQYF
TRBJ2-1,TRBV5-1,CASSLSGTSGNEQFF